This passage covers 5 T cell receptor beta chains from one sample sequenced in a study of shared clonotypes between healthy human individuals. Naive CD8 cells were CD45RO-negative, positively selected for CCR7, excluding terminally differentiated effector memory CD45RA+ cells. TCRdb's copy holds only in-frame clones and misses some; the assay was immunoSEQ multiplex PCR. The sample holds hundreds of thousands of clones, 92% seen once. The sequenced sample was naive CD8+ T cells sorted from blood. These receptors came from a man aged 30 to 39 in good health.

The genes are TRBV7-3 and TRBJ2-2; unclear D gene. The CDR3 length is 11 residues. The V gene's germline CDR1 is SGHTA and CDR2 FQGTGA. V gave up 8 bases and J gave up 6 bases, with 7 bases separating them. The CDR3 region has the DNA TGTGCCAGCGGGATTGCCGGGGAGCTGTTTTTT. This sequence encodes CASGIAGELFF.

The J gene is TRBJ2-3, the V gene TRBV25-1, with D uncertain. The CDR3 is 14 amino acids. V was shortened by 5 bases and J by 3 bases, with 12 bases between the two germline ends. Germline CDR1 MGHDK, CDR2 SYGVNS. The CDR3 reads CASSPLTATDTQYF. For the CDR3, the DNA is TGTGCCAGCAGTCCATTAACTGCTACAGATACGCAGTATTTT.

The CDR3 region has the DNA TGTGCCAGCAGTGAATTAGGGTCAGGGGGATTAGAGGGAAACACCATATATTTT. Translating it yields CASSELGSGGLEGNTIYF. V usage is TRBV25-1 and J usage is TRBJ1-3; TRBD1 matches 7 bases. This CDR3 contains 18 residues. Germline values: CDR1 MGHDK, CDR2 SYGVNS. With 1 base clipped from V and 4 bases from J, the junction kept 13 bases outside the gene matches. Variable domain in full (rest from reference TRBV25-1 and TRBJ1-3): EADIYQTPRYLVIGTGKKITLECSQTMGHDKMYWYQQDPGMELHLIHYSYGVNSTEKGDLSSESTVSRIRTEHFPLTLESARPSHTSQYLCASSELGSGGLEGNTIYFGEGSWLTVV.

This chain joins TRBV9 and TRBJ2-7; D is ambiguous. With 0 bases removed from V and 2 bases from J, the gap between germline ends came to 9 bases. CDR1 and CDR2 from the germline V gene are SGDLS and YYNGEE. CDR3 size: 14 residues. CDR3 DNA: TGTGCCAGCAGCGTAGCTGGGCCCCCCTACGAGCAGTACTTC. Its translation is CASSVAGPPYEQYF. Using reference TRBV9 and TRBJ2-7 for the parts outside the CDR3, the full variable domain is DSGVTQTPKHLITATGQRVTLRCSPRSGDLSVYWYQQSLDQGLQFLIQYYNGEERAKGNILERFSAQQFPDLHSELNLSSLELGDSALYFCASSVAGPPYEQYFGPGTRLTVT.

The table lists this clone with a count of one. V is TRBV10-3 and J is TRBJ2-7; 15 positions agree with TRBD2. Germline V gene data show CDR1 as ENHRY and CDR2 as SYGVKD. The CDR3 loop spans 18 amino acids. The V gene end was trimmed by 10 bases and the J gene end by 3 bases; junction bases not matched to a gene: 16. CDR3 coding DNA: TGTGCCACCCAGCGAATAGGGACTAGCGGGAGGTTGGGCTACGAGCAGTACTTC. It codes for CATQRIGTSGRLGYEQYF.